This TCR beta chain originates from a study of CD8 T cell repertoires and HIV-1 epitope variants. In the study overall: Twenty-five autologous and known Gag and Nef epitope variant peptides each stimulated T cells separately. Separate from the cultures, 1M uncultured T cells served as baseline.

Here immunoSEQ multiplex PCR was the method, and the copy in TCRdb shows in-frame clones only, minus some. Of about 95,000 clones in the sample, roughly 80% were seen once. The sample was uncultured baseline CD8+ T cells from peripheral blood mononuclear cells (PBMCs). The sequence derives from a male donor with HIV.

For the CDR3, the DNA is TGTGCCAGCAGCCAAGTTAAGATCAGGCGGCTCCGGGAGACCCAGTACTTC. This encodes CASSQVKIRRLRETQYF. The rearrangement uses TRBV4-2 and TRBJ2-5, with D uncertain. Germline V lookup: CDR1 LGHNA, CDR2 YNFKEQ. Trimming pared 1 base from V and 5 bases from J, leaving 20 bases between. This CDR3 region has 17 residues.